The source of this TCR beta chain is a study of T cell responses to AZD1222 COVID-19 vaccine. Whole-study findings and limits: Baseline seropositives among AZD1222 recipients totaled only 5 to 7. Possibly, clonal diversity was underestimated; donors were largely white British and included more females.

Worth noting for this clone: Its antigen remains unidentified.

Clones were read by immunoSEQ multiplex PCR, and TCRdb kept only the in-frame ones, dropping some. The sample records approximately 140,000 clones, around 90% being singletons. V lost 5 bases and J lost 0, with 4 bases in between. The CDR3 is made up of 13 amino acids. CDR1 and CDR2 (germline): SEHNR, FQNEAQ (reference sequence). This chain connects TRBV7-9 to TRBJ1-4; unclear D gene. The source was peripheral blood, collected on day 0 of MenACWY control vaccination. The sequence was collected from an adult in good health. The CDR3 loop reads CASSLPTNEKLFF. In DNA form, the CDR3 reads TGTGCCAGCAGCCTCCCAACTAATGAAAAACTGTTTTTT.